This T cell receptor (beta chain) stems from a study of shared clonotypes between healthy human individuals. This clone was seen only a few times. Method: immunoSEQ multiplex PCR; TCRdb's copy keeps in-frame clones and lacks some. The sample consists of around 1.1 million clones, approximately 78% of them appearing once. The CDR3 sequence is 17 residues long. Per the germline V gene, CDR1 is MNHEY and CDR2 is SMNVEV (reference sequence). V was trimmed by 2 bases and J by 0 bases, leaving 16 bases between them. The source of this sequence is a man aged 18 to 30 in good health. Some clones in this sample may be carry-over from other donors' samples. The chain is built from TRBV27 and TRBJ1-1; no reliable D call. Specimen: memory CD4+ T cells from PBMCs. Subset of the sample: CD45RA-negative fraction. CDR3 coding DNA: TGTGCCAGCAGTTTACAGCCCTCACTTACCATGAACACTGAAGCTTTCTTT. This codes for CASSLQPSLTMNTEAFF.